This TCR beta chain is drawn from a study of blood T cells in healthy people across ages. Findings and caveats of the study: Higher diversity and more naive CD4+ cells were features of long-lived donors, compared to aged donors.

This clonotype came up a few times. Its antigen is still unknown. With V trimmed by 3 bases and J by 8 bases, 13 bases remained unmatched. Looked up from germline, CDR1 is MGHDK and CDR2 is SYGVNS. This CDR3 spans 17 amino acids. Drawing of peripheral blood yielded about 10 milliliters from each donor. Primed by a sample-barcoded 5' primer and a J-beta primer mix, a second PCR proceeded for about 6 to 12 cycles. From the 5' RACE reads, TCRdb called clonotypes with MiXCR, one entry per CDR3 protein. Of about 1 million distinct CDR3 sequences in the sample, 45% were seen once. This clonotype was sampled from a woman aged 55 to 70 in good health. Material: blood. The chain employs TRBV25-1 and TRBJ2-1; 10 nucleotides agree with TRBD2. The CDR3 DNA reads TGTGCCAGCAGTGATGATTCGGGGAAGCTAGCGGGAGATGAGCAGTTCTTC. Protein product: CASSDDSGKLAGDEQFF.